Below, 27 T cell receptor beta chains from the same sample are listed, as sequenced in a study of T cells in Graves' hyperthyroidism and ophthalmopathy. Amplification of TCR beta CDR3 regions used RNA as the template. RT-PCR in the first round (using the HTBI primer set) targeted the TCR CDR3. TCRdb re-analysed the multiplex PCR reads in MiXCR, keeping a single row per CDR3 protein. The sample has about 380,000 distinct CDR3 sequences, approximately 15% seen once. What was sequenced was blood. The receptors here all came from a woman aged 55-70 years with Graves' hyperthyroidism.

This clonotype was counted many times. This chain uses TRBV12-3 or TRBV12-4 with TRBJ2-7, with D tentatively TRBD2 (6 bases). Trimming removed 8 bases from V and 1 base from J, with 12 bases in between. The CDR3 is 13 amino acids. The CDR3 sequence is CASQGTASYEQYF. DNA for the CDR3: TGTGCCAGCCAAGGGACTGCTTCCTACGAGCAGTACTTC.

In its sample, this clonotype was seen many times. The rearrangement links TRBV7-3 to TRBJ2-2; D gene unclear. The CDR3 covers 13 residues. The V and J ends lost 2 bases and 4 bases respectively, with 5 bases between them. Germline V lookup: CDR1 SGHTA, CDR2 FQGTGA. The CDR3 DNA is TGTGCCAGCAGCTTAGGTCCCACCGGGGAGCTGTTTTTT. The encoded protein is CASSLGPTGELFF.

This clonotype came up many times. The chain is built from TRBV28 and TRBJ1-2, with TRBD1 as a possible D gene (6 bases). This CDR3 contains 14 residues. Trimming removed 6 bases at V and 5 bases at J, with 16 bases between. The germline V gene has CDR1 MDHEN and CDR2 SYDVKM. CDR3 in amino acids: CASRLTGTGYGYTF. CDR3 DNA sequence: TGTGCCAGCAGACTGACAGGTACGGGGTATGGCTACACCTTC.

The chain is built from TRBV7-2 and TRBJ2-1; D is unclear. The CDR3 runs to 19 residues. Between the trimmed V and J ends, which lost 3 bases and 3 bases, there was a span of 24 bases. Germline assignment: CDR1 SGHTA and CDR2 FQGNSA. In nucleotides, the CDR3 is TGTGCCAGCAGCTTTGGCCGTCGTCCCGCACCAAACAACTACAATGAGCAGTTCTTC. This gives the protein CASSFGRRPAPNNYNEQFF.

The chain couples TRBV9 to TRBJ2-3; 7 nucleotides align to TRBD2. This CDR3 contains 11 residues. CDR1 and CDR2 from the germline V gene are SGDLS and YYNGEE. The trim removed 9 bases at V and 5 bases at J, leaving 3 bases unmatched. CDR3 protein: CATGGLDTQYF. The DNA for the CDR3 is TGTGCCACCGGGGGGTTAGATACGCAGTATTTT.

The chain carries TRBV28 and TRBJ2-5; TRBD1 agrees at 9 bases. Germline-derived CDR1 and CDR2 are MDHEN and SYDVKM. J was trimmed by 4 bases and V by 5 bases; bases with no gene match: 8. The CDR3 runs 15 residues. The CDR3 DNA is TGTGCCAGCAGTACCGGACAGGGGTTTGTAGAGACCCAGTACTTC. Its protein is CASSTGQGFVETQYF.

V usage is TRBV7-2 and J usage is TRBJ2-3; 7 positions match TRBD2. V shed 5 bases, J shed 6 bases, and the junction held 8 bases outside the gene matches. The CDR3 runs 14 residues. Germline CDR1 is SGHTA and CDR2 is FQGNSA. CDR3: CASSPGLEWDTQYF. The DNA for the CDR3 is TGTGCCAGCAGCCCAGGACTAGAATGGGATACGCAGTATTTT.

This clonotype was seen ten or more times. The genes are TRBV2 and TRBJ1-4; TRBD1 might be the D (5 bases). Germline V CDR1 and CDR2: SNHLY, FYNNEI. CDR3 length: 12 amino acids. V was cut by 1 base and J by 8 bases, with 5 bases left in between. The CDR3 DNA follows: TGTGCCAGCAGTGAAGAGGGGGAAAAACTGTTTTTT. Protein: CASSEEGEKLFF.

This clonotype has a handful of counts. The chain combines TRBV30 with TRBJ2-7; TRBD1 matches 11 bases. V shed 3 bases and J 3 bases; nucleotides not matched to a gene: 4. Germline V gene data show CDR1 as GTSNPN and CDR2 as SVGIG (reference sequence). The CDR3 has 14 residues. CDR3 region: CAWSRDRGYYEQYF. The CDR3 DNA follows: TGTGCCTGGAGCCGGGACAGGGGGTACTACGAGCAGTACTTC.

This clonotype came up a few times. The chain is built from TRBV15 and TRBJ2-7; 7 nucleotides line up with TRBD1. V lost 0 bases and J lost 4; bases outside the gene matches: 6. Germline V gene lookup returns CDR1 LNHNV and CDR2 YYDKDF (reference sequence). CDR3 length: 15 residues. CDR3 region: CATSRDLGRGYEQYF. The CDR3 DNA reads TGTGCCACCAGCAGAGATCTCGGCAGGGGGTACGAGCAGTACTTC.

This sequence joins TRBV2 and TRBJ2-3; tentative D call: TRBD1 (5 bases). Trimming cost V 3 bases and J 3 bases, with 10 bases left between them. CDR1 is SNHLY and CDR2 is FYNNEI in the germline V gene. This CDR3 comprises 14 residues. The CDR3 loop reads CASSDGRATDTQYF. As DNA, the CDR3 is TGTGCCAGCAGTGATGGCAGGGCGACAGATACGCAGTATTTT.

The sample holds many counts of this clonotype. V usage is TRBV28 and J usage is TRBJ2-1; 7 bases align to TRBD1. The CDR3 has 14 amino acids. The germline V gene encodes CDR1 MDHEN and CDR2 SYDVKM. V was clipped by 5 bases and J by 4 bases; unmatched bases: 5. In DNA form, the CDR3 reads TGTGCCAGCAGTGCGTGGGACAGTTACAATGAGCAGTTCTTC. Its protein product is CASSAWDSYNEQFF.

The V gene is TRBV6-1, the J gene TRBJ2-7; maybe TRBD1 (6 bases). The CDR3 has 13 amino acids. The germline V gene has CDR1 MNHNS and CDR2 SASEGT. The V end lost 6 bases, the J end lost 6 bases, and 15 bases lay between the germline ends. CDR3 sequence reads: CASRQGLIGEQYF. The CDR3 nucleotides are TGTGCCAGCAGACAGGGATTAATCGGCGAGCAGTACTTC.

The chain links TRBV25-1 to TRBJ2-5; 10 positions agree with TRBD2. There are 15 residues in the CDR3. The J segment lost 5 bases and the V segment lost 2 bases, leaving 5 bases of the junction unmatched. CDR1 and CDR2 (germline): MGHDK, SYGVNS. In DNA, the CDR3 is TGTGCCAGCAGTGAAGGGACTAGCGCGAGTGAGACCCAGTACTTC. This encodes CASSEGTSASETQYF.

In this sample, this clonotype turned up a few times. The chain uses TRBV20-1 and TRBJ2-3; no clear D. This CDR3 comprises 12 residues. V lost 3 bases and J lost 2, with 6 bases in between. Per germline, CDR1 DFQATT and CDR2 SNEGSKA (reference sequence). The CDR3 coding sequence is TGCAGTGCTAGCGGTCACACAGATACGCAGTATTTT. This translates into CSASGHTDTQYF.

This clonotype was seen ten or more times. V is TRBV11-2 and J is TRBJ1-5, with TRBD1 identical over 9 bases. Germline V lookup: CDR1 SGHAT, CDR2 FQNNGV. The CDR3 totals 16 residues. With 4 bases clipped from V and 7 bases from J, the junction kept 11 bases outside the gene matches. In DNA form, the CDR3 reads TGTGCCAGCAGCTCCCTACGGGACAGGGCTGACCAGCCCCAGCATTTT. It is translated as CASSSLRDRADQPQHF.

The chain joins TRBV19 to TRBJ1-6; a possible D gene is TRBD1 (6 bases). V gave up 3 bases and J gave up 9 bases, with 6 bases separating them. The CDR3 is 12 amino acids. Germline CDR1 LNHDA, CDR2 SQIVND (reference sequence). This CDR3 reads CASSIRGSPLHF. The CDR3 coding sequence is TGTGCCAGTAGTATCAGGGGTTCACCCCTCCACTTT. The whole variable domain, filled in from reference TRBV19 and TRBJ1-6, reads DGGITQSPKYLFRKEGQNVTLSCEQNLNHDAMYWYRQDPGQGLRLIYYSQIVNDFQKGDIAEGYSVSREKKESFPLTVTSAQKNPTAFYLCASSIRGSPLHFGNGTRLTVT.

In this sample, this clonotype turned up many times. The chain carries TRBV28 and TRBJ1-1; no firm D call. Trimming shortened V by 4 bases and J by 1 base, and 7 bases separated the two germline ends. The CDR3 spans 13 residues. Germline assignment: CDR1 MDHEN and CDR2 SYDVKM. The CDR3 nucleotides read TGTGCCAGCAGTTACGGAGAGAACACTGAAGCTTTCTTT. Translation gives CASSYGENTEAFF.

This clonotype was counted many times. V usage is TRBV2 and J usage is TRBJ2-7, with 10 bases aligning to TRBD1. The CDR3 is made up of 13 amino acids. The V segment lost 7 bases and the J segment 7 bases; nucleotides outside the gene matches: 7. The germline CDR1 and CDR2 sequences are SNHLY and FYNNEI. The CDR3 region has the DNA TGTGCCAGCACCCGGGACAGGGGACAAGAGCAGTACTTC. Its translation is CASTRDRGQEQYF.

This clonotype appeared many times. The chain couples TRBV4-1 to TRBJ1-1; the D is unclear. V gave up 3 bases and J gave up 1 base, with 12 bases separating them. The CDR3 length is 15 residues. CDR1 and CDR2 (germline): MGHRA, YSYEKL. The CDR3 sequence: CASSHWRAANTEAFF. DNA for the CDR3: TGCGCCAGCAGCCATTGGAGGGCCGCGAACACTGAAGCTTTCTTT.

There are many counts of this clonotype. The chain uses TRBV4-1 and TRBJ2-1; D tentatively reads TRBD1 or TRBD2 (5 bases each). The CDR3 loop spans 17 amino acids. Trimming stripped 0 bases from V and 6 bases from J, with 18 bases between. Per germline, CDR1 MGHRA and CDR2 YSYEKL. The CDR3 region has the DNA TGCGCCAGCAGCCAAGAAACCGGGACCGCCATGTCCAATGAGCAGTTCTTC. This sequence encodes CASSQETGTAMSNEQFF.

This clonotype came up a few times. The chain has TRBV7-6 and TRBJ2-5, with 7 bases aligning to TRBD1. This CDR3 is 14 amino acids long. The V gene's germline CDR1 is SGHVS and CDR2 FNYEAQ. V dropped 5 bases and J dropped 5; count of bases not matched to a gene: 8. Here the CDR3 reads CASSTQGVGETQYF. The CDR3 DNA reads TGTGCCAGCAGCACGCAGGGGGTAGGGGAGACCCAGTACTTC.

Written as DNA, the CDR3 is TGCGCCAGCAGCTTCCAGAATGGTGAGACCCAGTACTTC. It yields the protein CASSFQNGETQYF. The J gene is TRBJ2-5, the V gene TRBV5-1; D not certain. The CDR3 is 13 amino acids. Trimming pared 2 bases from V and 5 bases from J, leaving 10 bases between. Germline loops: CDR1 SGHRS, CDR2 YFSETQ.

V gene TRBV7-9 combines with J gene TRBJ2-1, with TRBD2 as a possible D gene (6 bases). CDR3 length: 16 amino acids. Per the germline V gene, CDR1 is SEHNR and CDR2 is FQNEAQ (reference sequence). Trimming removed 4 bases from V and 8 bases from J, with 21 bases in between. This CDR3 is CASSSIDRDLDYEQFF. The CDR3 nucleotides read TGTGCCAGCAGCTCAATCGACCGGGACTTAGACTATGAGCAGTTCTTC.

The genes are TRBV20-1 and TRBJ1-2; the D is unclear. The CDR3 totals 11 residues. The V and J ends lost 0 bases and 7 bases respectively, with 6 bases between them. CDR1 and CDR2 from the germline V gene are DFQATT and SNEGSKA (reference sequence). The CDR3 nucleotides are TGCAGTGCTAGAGATAGGGTTGGCTACACCTTC. Protein product: CSARDRVGYTF.

The chain employs TRBV19 and TRBJ1-5; D call uncertain. This CDR3 contains 16 residues. Trimming stripped 3 bases from V and 1 base from J, with 13 bases between. Germline CDR1 LNHDA, CDR2 SQIVND (reference sequence). CDR3 sequence: CASSMFGGPSNQPQHF. The CDR3 DNA reads as TGTGCCAGTAGTATGTTCGGTGGCCCCAGCAATCAGCCCCAGCATTTT.

The sample holds many counts of this clonotype. This chain links TRBV7-8 with TRBJ2-5; 7 nucleotides match TRBD2. Trimming removed 1 base from V and 1 base from J; junction bases left unmatched: 0. The CDR3 totals 14 residues. Germline lookup yields CDR1 SGHVS and CDR2 FQNEAQ. The chain's CDR3 is CASSLGLAQETQYF. The CDR3 DNA follows: TGTGCCAGCAGCTTAGGACTAGCCCAAGAGACCCAGTACTTC.